This T cell receptor (beta chain) appears in the sequencing data of a study of early T cells in non-severe SARS-CoV-2 infection. Study-wide context: With bulk RNA from unsorted whole blood as input, sequencing yielded unpaired chains. Study conclusions and caveats: Anti-spike CD8 responses were favored by VDJdb matching, which missed private and CD4 specificities.

Attached unique molecular identifiers marked individual cDNA molecules. TCRdb itself ran the 5' RACE reads through MiXCR, one entry per CDR3 protein. This repertoire shows 95,000 to 120,000 distinct CDR3 sequences, about 12% found once; its top ten account for roughly 2.9%. Germline-derived CDR1 and CDR2 are LGHDT and YNNKEL (reference sequence). This CDR3 is built from 11 residues. With regard to this clonotype: Its matching antigen is unknown. Germline is not matched at one junction end, which may reflect a read error.

The chain carries TRBV3-1 and TRBJ1-2, with no clear D. Source material: whole blood. This TCR came from an adult who was a healthcare worker with PCR-confirmed SARS-CoV-2 infection or an uninfected control (not recorded which). The CDR3 bases are TGTGCCAGCAGCCAAGAAACCGCGAGCTACTTC. Translating it yields CASSQETASYF.